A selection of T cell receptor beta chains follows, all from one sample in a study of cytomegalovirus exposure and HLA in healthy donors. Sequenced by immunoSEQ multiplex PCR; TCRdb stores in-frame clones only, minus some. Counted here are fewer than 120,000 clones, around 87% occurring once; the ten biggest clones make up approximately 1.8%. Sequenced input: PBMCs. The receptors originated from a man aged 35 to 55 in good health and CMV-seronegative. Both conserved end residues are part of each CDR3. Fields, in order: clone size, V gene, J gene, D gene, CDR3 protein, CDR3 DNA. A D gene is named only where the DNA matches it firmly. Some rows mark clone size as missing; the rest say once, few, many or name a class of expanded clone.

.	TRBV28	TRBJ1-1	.	CASRVNTEAFF	TGTGCATCCAGGGTTAACACTGAAGCTTTCTTT
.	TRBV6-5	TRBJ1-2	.	CASSLRGTYGYTF	TGTGCCAGCAGTTTGAGGGGGACCTATGGCTACACCTTC
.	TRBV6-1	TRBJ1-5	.	CASRRQMYSNQPQHF	TGTGCCAGCAGAAGACAGATGTATAGCAATCAGCCCCAGCATTTT
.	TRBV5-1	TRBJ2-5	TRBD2	CASSSGGPGETQYF	TGCGCCAGCAGTAGCGGGGGGCCGGGAGAGACCCAGTACTTC
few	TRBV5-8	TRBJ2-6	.	CASSSQGFTGANVLTF	TGTGCCAGCAGCTCACAGGGTTTCACTGGGGCCAACGTCCTGACTTTC
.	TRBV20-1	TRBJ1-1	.	CSARVPEGAFF	TGCAGTGCTAGAGTGCCCGAGGGCGCTTTCTTT
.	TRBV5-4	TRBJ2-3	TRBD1	CATPTGQAEDTQYF	TGTGCCACCCCAACCGGACAGGCGGAAGATACGCAGTATTTT
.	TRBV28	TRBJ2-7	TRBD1	CASGQGWSYEQYF	TGTGCCAGCGGACAGGGGTGGTCCTACGAGCAGTACTTC
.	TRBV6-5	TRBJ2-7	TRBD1	CASSLMGDRGEQYF	TGTGCCAGCAGCTTGATGGGGGACAGGGGCGAGCAGTACTTC
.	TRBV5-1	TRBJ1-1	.	CASSLGRGGGGTEAFF	TGCGCCAGCAGCCTGGGTCGGGGGGGTGGGGGAACTGAAGCTTTCTTT
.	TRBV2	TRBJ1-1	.	CASSKQGNTEAFF	TGTGCCAGCAGCAAACAGGGGAACACTGAAGCTTTCTTT
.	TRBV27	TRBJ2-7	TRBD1	CASSLGAGGEQYF	TGTGCCAGCAGTTTGGGCGCAGGGGGAGAGCAGTACTTC
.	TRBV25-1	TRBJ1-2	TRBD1	CASSLPGQELYGYTF	TGTGCCAGCAGTCTACCGGGACAGGAATTGTATGGCTACACCTTC
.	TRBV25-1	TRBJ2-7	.	CASSLTGTYEQYF	TGTGCCAGCAGTCTAACAGGGACCTACGAGCAGTACTTC
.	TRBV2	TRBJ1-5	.	CASRQNSNQPQHF	TGTGCCAGCAGACAGAATAGCAATCAGCCCCAGCATTTT
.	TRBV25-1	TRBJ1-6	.	CASRGRQDSPLHF	TGTGCCAGCAGGGGGAGGCAAGATTCACCCCTCCACTTT
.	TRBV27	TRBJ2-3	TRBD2	CASSTRGGTSRTDTQYF	TGTGCCAGCAGTACCCGCGGGGGGACCTCCCGCACAGATACGCAGTATTTT
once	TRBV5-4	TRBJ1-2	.	CASSFPGDHYGYTF	TGTGCCAGCAGCTTCCCAGGGGACCACTATGGCTACACCTTC
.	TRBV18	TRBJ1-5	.	CASSPPGDSNQPQHF	TGTGCCAGCTCACCACCCGGGGATAGCAATCAGCCCCAGCATTTT
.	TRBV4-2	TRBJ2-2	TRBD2	CASSQEGLAGVNTGELFF	TGTGCCAGCAGCCAAGAAGGACTAGCGGGTGTAAACACCGGGGAGCTGTTTTTT
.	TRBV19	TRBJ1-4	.	CASSIQGGTNEKLFF	TGTGCCAGTAGTATCCAGGGCGGAACTAATGAAAAACTGTTTTTT
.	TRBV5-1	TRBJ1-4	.	CASSLESATNEKLFF	TGCGCCAGCAGCTTGGAGTCGGCAACTAATGAAAAACTGTTTTTT
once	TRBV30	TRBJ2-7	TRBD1	CAWSIRDRGLAYEQYF	TGTGCCTGGAGTATCAGGGACAGGGGACTTGCCTACGAGCAGTACTTC
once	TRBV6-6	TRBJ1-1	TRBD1	CASSQQGTNTEAFF	TGTGCCAGCAGTCAACAGGGGACGAACACTGAAGCTTTCTTT
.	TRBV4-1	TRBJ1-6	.	CASSQDRNSYNSPLHF	TGCGCCAGCAGCCAAGATCGAAATAGTTATAATTCACCCCTCCACTTT
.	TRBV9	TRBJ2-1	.	CASGEPTRQGVYNEQFF	TGTGCCAGCGGTGAGCCGACCAGACAAGGGGTCTACAATGAGCAGTTCTTC
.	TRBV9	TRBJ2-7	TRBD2	CASSVGGASHEQYF	TGTGCCAGCAGCGTGGGAGGGGCGAGTCACGAGCAGTACTTC
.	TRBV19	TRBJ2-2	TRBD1	CASSLDRGLDTGELFF	TGTGCCAGTAGTCTCGACAGGGGGCTTGACACCGGGGAGCTGTTTTTT
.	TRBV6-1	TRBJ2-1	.	CASSVGAGIRLNNEQFF	TGTGCCAGCAGTGTCGGTGCAGGGATTAGGTTGAACAATGAGCAGTTCTTC
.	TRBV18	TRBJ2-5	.	CASSPSWATPETQYF	TGTGCCAGCTCACCCTCCTGGGCCACCCCAGAGACCCAGTACTTC
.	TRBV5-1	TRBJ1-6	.	CASSSEVGQGYNSPLHF	TGCGCCAGCAGCTCCGAAGTGGGGCAGGGGTATAATTCACCCCTCCACTTT
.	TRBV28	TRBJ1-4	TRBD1	CASSLVPRRQGATNEKLFF	TGTGCCAGCAGTTTAGTTCCCCGGCGACAGGGGGCAACTAATGAAAAACTGTTTTTT
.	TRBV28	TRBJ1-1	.	CAGLRGTEAFF	TGTGCCGGCCTCCGCGGCACTGAAGCTTTCTTT
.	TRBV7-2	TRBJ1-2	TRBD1	CASSLSGDRAHGYTF	TGTGCCAGCAGCTTAAGCGGGGACAGGGCCCATGGCTACACCTTC
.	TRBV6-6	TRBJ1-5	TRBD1	CASSFRTGDQPQHF	TGTGCCAGCAGTTTCAGGACAGGGGATCAGCCCCAGCATTTT
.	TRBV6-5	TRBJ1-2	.	CASSRSNDGYTF	TGTGCCAGCAGTCGGTCTAACGATGGCTACACCTTC
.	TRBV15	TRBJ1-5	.	CATSRGDTKSQPQHF	TGTGCCACCAGCAGAGGGGACACTAAGAGTCAGCCCCAGCATTTT
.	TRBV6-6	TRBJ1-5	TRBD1	CASSDGTGGEQPQHF	TGTGCCAGCAGTGACGGGACAGGGGGCGAGCAGCCCCAGCATTTT
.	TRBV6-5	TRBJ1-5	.	CASSYSGDSNQPQHF	TGTGCCAGCAGTTACTCAGGGGATAGCAATCAGCCCCAGCATTTT
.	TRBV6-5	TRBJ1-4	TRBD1	CASSGQGLGEKLFF	TGTGCCAGCAGTGGACAGGGGTTGGGTGAAAAACTGTTTTTT
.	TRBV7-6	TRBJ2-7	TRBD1	CASSPTGGGYEQYF	TGTGCCAGCAGTCCGACAGGGGGCGGGTACGAGCAGTACTTC
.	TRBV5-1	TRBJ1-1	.	CASSLNTGTEAFF	TGCGCCAGCAGTCTTAACACGGGGACTGAAGCTTTCTTT
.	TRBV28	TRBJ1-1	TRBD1	CASSPQRQGTEAFF	TGTGCCAGCAGTCCCCAGAGACAGGGGACTGAAGCTTTCTTT
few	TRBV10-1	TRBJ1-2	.	CASPRGPNYGYTF	TGCGCCAGCCCCAGGGGACCTAACTATGGCTACACCTTC
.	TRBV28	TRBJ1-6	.	CASRRKENSPLHF	TGTGCCAGCAGGCGGAAAGAGAATTCACCCCTCCACTTT
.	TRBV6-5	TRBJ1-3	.	CASSYRGFGNTIYF	TGTGCCAGCAGTTACAGGGGGTTCGGAAACACCATATATTTT
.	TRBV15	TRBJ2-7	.	CATSITGAYEQYF	TGTGCCACCAGCATAACGGGGGCCTACGAGCAGTACTTC
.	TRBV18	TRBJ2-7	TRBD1	CASSTGQAKYFDEQYF	TGTGCCAGCTCAACGGGACAGGCGAAGTATTTCGACGAGCAGTACTTC
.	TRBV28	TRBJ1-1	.	CASSSQRNTEAFF	TGTGCCAGCAGTTCTCAGCGGAACACTGAAGCTTTCTTT
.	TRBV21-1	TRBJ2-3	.	CASSKEVVGPRTDTQYF	TGTGCCAGCAGCAAAGAGGTTGTGGGGCCCCGCACAGATACGCAGTATTTT
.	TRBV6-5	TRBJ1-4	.	CASQGQNEKLFF	TGTGCCAGCCAGGGGCAGAATGAAAAACTGTTTTTT
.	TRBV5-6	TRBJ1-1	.	CASSSPPITNTEAFF	TGTGCCAGCAGCTCGCCCCCTATTACGAACACTGAAGCTTTCTTT